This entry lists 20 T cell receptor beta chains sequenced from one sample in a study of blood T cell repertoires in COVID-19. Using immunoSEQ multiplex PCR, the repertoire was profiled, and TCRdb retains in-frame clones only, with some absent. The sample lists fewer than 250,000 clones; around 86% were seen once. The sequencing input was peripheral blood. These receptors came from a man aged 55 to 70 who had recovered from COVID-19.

The CDR3 reads CASSFMGLAGGTDTQYF. The CDR3 DNA follows: TGTGCCAGCAGCTTCATGGGGCTAGCGGGAGGCACAGATACGCAGTATTTT. The V and J genes are TRBV9 and TRBJ2-3, with TRBD2 matching over 10 bases. The trim removed 4 bases at V and 1 base at J, leaving 9 bases unmatched. This CDR3 region has 17 residues. Germline V lookup: CDR1 SGDLS, CDR2 YYNGEE.

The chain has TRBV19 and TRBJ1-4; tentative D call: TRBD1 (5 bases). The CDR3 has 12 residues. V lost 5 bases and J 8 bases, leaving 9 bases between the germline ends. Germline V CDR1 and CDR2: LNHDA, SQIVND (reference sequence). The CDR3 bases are TGTGCCAGTAGTCGGGGGAAGGAAAAACTGTTTTTT. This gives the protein CASSRGKEKLFF.

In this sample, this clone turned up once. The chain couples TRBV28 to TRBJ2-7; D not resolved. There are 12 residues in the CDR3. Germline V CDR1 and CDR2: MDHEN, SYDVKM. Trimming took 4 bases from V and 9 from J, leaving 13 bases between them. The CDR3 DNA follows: TGTGCCAGCAGTTCACTAAGACCGGGGCAGTACTTC. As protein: CASSSLRPGQYF.

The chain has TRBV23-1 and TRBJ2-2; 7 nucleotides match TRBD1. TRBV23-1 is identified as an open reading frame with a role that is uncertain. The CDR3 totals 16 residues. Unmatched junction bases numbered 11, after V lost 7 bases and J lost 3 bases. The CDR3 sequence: CASNGDRQTDTGELFF. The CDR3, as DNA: TGCGCCAGCAACGGGGACAGACAAACCGACACCGGGGAGCTGTTTTTT.

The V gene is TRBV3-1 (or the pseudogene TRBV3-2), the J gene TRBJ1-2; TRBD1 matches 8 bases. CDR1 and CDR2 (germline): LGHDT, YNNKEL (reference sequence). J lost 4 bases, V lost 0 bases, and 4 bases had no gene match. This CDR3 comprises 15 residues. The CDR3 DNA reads TGTGCCAGCAGCCAAGAGGACAGGGCGATCTATGGCTACACCTTC. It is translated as CASSQEDRAIYGYTF.

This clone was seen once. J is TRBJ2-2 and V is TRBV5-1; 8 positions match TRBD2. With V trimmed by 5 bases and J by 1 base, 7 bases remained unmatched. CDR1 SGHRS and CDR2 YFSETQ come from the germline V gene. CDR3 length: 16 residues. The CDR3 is CASRGSSGLNTGELFF. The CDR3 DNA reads TGCGCCAGCAGAGGGTCTAGCGGGCTGAACACCGGGGAGCTGTTTTTT.

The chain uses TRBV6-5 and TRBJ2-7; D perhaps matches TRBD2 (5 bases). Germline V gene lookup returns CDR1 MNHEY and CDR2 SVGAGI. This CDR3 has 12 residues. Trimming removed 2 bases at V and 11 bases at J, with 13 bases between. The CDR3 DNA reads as TGTGCCAGCAGTTACCGAGGCGGGTTGGAGTACTTC. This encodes CASSYRGGLEYF.

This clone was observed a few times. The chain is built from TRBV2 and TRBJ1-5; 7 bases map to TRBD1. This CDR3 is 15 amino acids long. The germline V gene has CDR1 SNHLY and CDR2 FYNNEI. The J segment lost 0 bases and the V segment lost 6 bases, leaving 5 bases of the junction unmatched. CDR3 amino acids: CASRGDSNSNQPQHF. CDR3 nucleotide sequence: TGTGCCAGCAGGGGGGACAGCAATAGCAATCAGCCCCAGCATTTT. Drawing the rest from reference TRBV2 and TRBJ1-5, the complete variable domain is EPEVTQTPSHQVTQMGQEVILRCVPISNHLYFYWYRQILGQKVEFLVSFYNNEISEKSEIFDDQFSVERPDGSNFTLKIRSTKLEDSAMYFCASRGDSNSNQPQHFGDGTRLSIL.

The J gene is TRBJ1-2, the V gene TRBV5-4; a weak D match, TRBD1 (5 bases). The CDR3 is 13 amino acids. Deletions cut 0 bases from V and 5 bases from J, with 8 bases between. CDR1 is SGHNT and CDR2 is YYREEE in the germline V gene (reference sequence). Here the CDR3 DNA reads TGTGCCAGCAGCTTGGACAGGTCATATGGCTACACCTTC. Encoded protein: CASSLDRSYGYTF.

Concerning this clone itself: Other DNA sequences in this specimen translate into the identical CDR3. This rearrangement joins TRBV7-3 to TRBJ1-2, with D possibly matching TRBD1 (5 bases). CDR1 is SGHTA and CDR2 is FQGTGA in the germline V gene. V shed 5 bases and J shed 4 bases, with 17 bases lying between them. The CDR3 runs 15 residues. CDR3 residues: CASSQGAGGGYGYTF. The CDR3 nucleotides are TGTGCCAGCAGCCAAGGGGCCGGGGGGGGCTATGGCTACACCTTC.

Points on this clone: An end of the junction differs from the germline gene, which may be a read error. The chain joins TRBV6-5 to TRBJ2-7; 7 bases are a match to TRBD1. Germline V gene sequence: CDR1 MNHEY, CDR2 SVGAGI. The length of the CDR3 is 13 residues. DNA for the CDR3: TGTGCCAGCACCGAGGGACAGTTCTACGGGCAGTACTTC. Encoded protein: CASTEGQFYGQYF.

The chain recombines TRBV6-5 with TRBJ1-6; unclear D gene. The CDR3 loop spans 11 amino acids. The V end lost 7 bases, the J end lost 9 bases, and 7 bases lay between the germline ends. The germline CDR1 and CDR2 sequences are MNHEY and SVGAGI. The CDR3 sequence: CASTRSSPLHF. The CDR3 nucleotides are TGTGCCAGCACCCGGAGTTCACCCCTCCACTTT.

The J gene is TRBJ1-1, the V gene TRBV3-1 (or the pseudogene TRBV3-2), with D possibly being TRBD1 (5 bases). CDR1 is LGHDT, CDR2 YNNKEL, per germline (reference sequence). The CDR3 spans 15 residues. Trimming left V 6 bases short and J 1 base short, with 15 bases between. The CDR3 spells CASSLTVTGNTEAFF. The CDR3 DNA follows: TGTGCCAGCAGTCTGACGGTCACAGGGAACACTGAAGCTTTCTTT.

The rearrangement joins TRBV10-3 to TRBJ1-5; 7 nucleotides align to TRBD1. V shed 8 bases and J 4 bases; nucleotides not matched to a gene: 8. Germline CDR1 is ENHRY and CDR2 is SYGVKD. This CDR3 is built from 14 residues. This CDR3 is CAIGRQGGNQPQHF. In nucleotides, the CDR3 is TGTGCCATCGGCAGACAGGGTGGTAATCAGCCCCAGCATTTT.

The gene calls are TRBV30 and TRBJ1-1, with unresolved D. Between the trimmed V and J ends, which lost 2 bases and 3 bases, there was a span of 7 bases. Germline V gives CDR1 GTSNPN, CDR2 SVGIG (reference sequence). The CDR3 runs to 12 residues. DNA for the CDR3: TGTGCCTGGAGTAAATCGGACACTGAAGCTTTCTTT. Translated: CAWSKSDTEAFF.

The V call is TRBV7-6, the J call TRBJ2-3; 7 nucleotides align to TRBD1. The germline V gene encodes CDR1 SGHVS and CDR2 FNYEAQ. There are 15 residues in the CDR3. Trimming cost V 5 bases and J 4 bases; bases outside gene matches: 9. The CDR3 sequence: CASSLTGAGADTQYF. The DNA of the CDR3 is TGTGCCAGCAGCCTTACAGGGGCGGGCGCAGATACGCAGTATTTT.

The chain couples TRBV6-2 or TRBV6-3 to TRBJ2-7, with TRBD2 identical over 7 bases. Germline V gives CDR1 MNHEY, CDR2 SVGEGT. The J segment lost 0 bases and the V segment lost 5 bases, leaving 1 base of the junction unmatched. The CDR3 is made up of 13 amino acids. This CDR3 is CASSRGSSYEQYF. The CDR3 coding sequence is TGTGCCAGCAGTCGCGGGAGCTCCTACGAGCAGTACTTC.

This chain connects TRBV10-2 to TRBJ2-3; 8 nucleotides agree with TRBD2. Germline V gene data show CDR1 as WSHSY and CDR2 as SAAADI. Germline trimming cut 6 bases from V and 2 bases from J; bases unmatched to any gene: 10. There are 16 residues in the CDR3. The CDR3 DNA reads TGCGCCAGCAGGGACATAAGCGGGGGAGTCACAGATACGCAGTATTTT. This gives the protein CASRDISGGVTDTQYF.

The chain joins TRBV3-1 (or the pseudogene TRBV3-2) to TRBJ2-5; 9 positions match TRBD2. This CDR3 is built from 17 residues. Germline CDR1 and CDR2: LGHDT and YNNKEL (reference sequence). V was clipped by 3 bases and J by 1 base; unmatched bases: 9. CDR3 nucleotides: TGTGCCAGCAGCCATGGGGCGGGGGGGCGGTCCCAAGAGACCCAGTACTTC. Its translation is CASSHGAGGRSQETQYF.

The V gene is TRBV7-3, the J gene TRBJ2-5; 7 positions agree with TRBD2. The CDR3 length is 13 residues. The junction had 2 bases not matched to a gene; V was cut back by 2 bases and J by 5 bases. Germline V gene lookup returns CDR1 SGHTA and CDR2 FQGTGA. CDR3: CASSLLGGETQYF. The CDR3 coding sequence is TGTGCCAGCAGCTTACTCGGGGGGGAGACCCAGTACTTC.